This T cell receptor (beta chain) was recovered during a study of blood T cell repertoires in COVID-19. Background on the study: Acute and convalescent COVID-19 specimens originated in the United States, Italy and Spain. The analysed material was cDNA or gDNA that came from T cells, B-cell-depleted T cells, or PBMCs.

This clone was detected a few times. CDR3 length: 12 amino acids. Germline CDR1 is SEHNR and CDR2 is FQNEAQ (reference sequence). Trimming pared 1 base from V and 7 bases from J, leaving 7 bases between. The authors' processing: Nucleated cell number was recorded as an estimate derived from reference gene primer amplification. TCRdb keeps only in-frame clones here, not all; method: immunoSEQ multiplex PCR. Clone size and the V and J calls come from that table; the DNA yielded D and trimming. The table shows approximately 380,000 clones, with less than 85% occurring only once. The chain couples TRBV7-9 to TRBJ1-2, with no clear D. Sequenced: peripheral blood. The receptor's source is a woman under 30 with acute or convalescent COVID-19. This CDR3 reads CASSLGGFGYTF. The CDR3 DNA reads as TGTGCCAGCAGCTTAGGCGGGTTTGGCTACACCTTC.